The rows below give T cell receptor beta chains drawn from one sample of a study of blood T cell repertoires in COVID-19. Repertoires were generated with immunoSEQ multiplex PCR, while TCRdb's copy carries only in-frame clones and drops some. Among 110,000 to 150,000 clones listed, 70% to 90% were seen once. The sample taken for sequencing was PBMCs or T cells enriched from blood (not recorded which). Receptors were obtained from a woman in her thirties or forties who had recovered from COVID-19. Both conserved end residues are part of each CDR3. Fields, in order: J gene, D gene, V gene, CDR3 length, CDR3 protein, CDR3 DNA. D genes are given only for firm matches.

>TRBJ1-2|.|TRBV9|13
CASSVVTEDGYTF
TGTGCCAGCAGCGTAGTCACAGAAGATGGCTACACCTTC
>TRBJ2-1|.|TRBV7-9|14
CASSFGRGYNEQFF
TGTGCCAGCAGCTTTGGTCGAGGGTACAATGAGCAGTTCTTC
>TRBJ2-1|.|TRBV9|12
CASSPYNNEQFF
TGTGCCAGCAGCCCTTATAACAATGAGCAGTTCTTC
>TRBJ1-1|TRBD1|TRBV11-2|17
CASSLGTGAFMNTEAFF
TGTGCCAGCAGCTTAGGGACAGGGGCCTTCATGAACACTGAAGCTTTCTTT
>TRBJ1-1|.|TRBV7-6|15
CASSLNWAKDTEAFF
TGTGCCAGCAGCTTAAATTGGGCCAAAGACACTGAAGCTTTCTTT
>TRBJ2-7|TRBD2|TRBV7-8|18
CASSPYGTSGSRLPEQYF
TGTGCCAGCAGCCCGTACGGGACTAGCGGGAGTAGATTGCCCGAGCAGTACTTC
>TRBJ2-2|TRBD2|TRBV30|16
CAWRTGLAGLDGELFF
TGTGCCTGGAGGACGGGACTAGCGGGTTTGGACGGGGAGCTGTTTTTT
>TRBJ2-1|TRBD1|TRBV19|16
CASSRTGQILYNEQFF
TGTGCCAGTAGTAGGACAGGACAGATATTATACAATGAGCAGTTCTTC
>TRBJ2-7|TRBD2|TRBV30|15
CAWKGLAGENYEQYF
TGTGCCTGGAAAGGACTAGCGGGGGAAAACTACGAGCAGTACTTC
>TRBJ2-7|TRBD1|TRBV19|15
CASSISPGQGFEQYF
TGTGCCAGTAGTATTTCTCCGGGACAGGGGTTCGAGCAGTACTTC